This T cell receptor beta chain is from a study of CD8 T cells in Susac syndrome. Across the study: Patients with Susac syndrome were, at the time of blood collection, therapy-naive, maintained on corticosteroids, or maintained on intravenous immunoglobulin alone.

RNA in amounts of about 0.5 to 1 ug was reverse transcribed with random hexamers. TCRdb redid the calling of the immunoSEQ multiplex PCR reads with MiXCR, one entry per CDR3 protein. The repertoire holds under 200,000 distinct CDR3 sequences, more than 85% seen once, with around 0.079% in the top ten. CDR1 and CDR2 from the germline V gene are SQVTM and ANQGSEA. Trimming left V 3 bases short and J 2 bases short, with 13 bases between. The CDR3 runs 14 residues. The sequenced target, TCR beta, came from blood CD8+ and CD4+ T cells. Sequenced sample: CD4+ T cells from PBMCs. The origin of this receptor is a human donor with Susac syndrome. The V gene is TRBV29-1, the J gene TRBJ2-5; D not certain. This CDR3 reads CSVDSEAVQETQYF. CDR3 DNA sequence: TGCAGCGTTGACAGCGAGGCGGTACAAGAGACCCAGTACTTC.